This TCR beta chain was captured in a study of T cell responses to AZD1222 COVID-19 vaccine. General observations from the study: The reported proportion of spike-specific TCRs targeting unmutated variant regions was nearly half.

Profiling relied on immunoSEQ multiplex PCR, and the TCRdb table lists in-frame clones only, not all of them. Among over 45,000 clones listed, about 89% were seen once. Pooled in the analysis were second doses at about 4 or about 12 weeks. Unmatched junction bases numbered 5, after V lost 2 bases and J lost 7 bases. CDR1 and CDR2 from the germline V gene are MNHEY and SVGAGI. CDR3 length equals 15 residues. Remarks on this clone: The antigen remains undetermined.

This TCR was sampled from an adult who received the AZD1222 COVID-19 vaccine. The chain uses TRBV6-5 and TRBJ2-7; 13 bases match TRBD2. The input for sequencing was peripheral blood, taken 28 days after the second AZD1222 dose. CDR3 in DNA: TGTGCCAGCAGTTACCGACTAGCGGGAGGTAGGGAGCAGTACTTC. Its protein product is CASSYRLAGGREQYF.